This T cell receptor (beta chain) was retrieved from a study of shared clonotypes between healthy human individuals. Some 30,000 T cell genomes, or roughly 200 ng DNA, went into the sorted-subset replicate PCRs. This table comes from immunoSEQ multiplex PCR, and its TCRdb copy is limited to in-frame clones, with some not included. The sample includes 850,000 to 1,200,000 clones, about 75% of them seen just once. Study-level points and caveats: Exclusively blood specimens were collected; tissue repertoires likely differ. Against clonotypes common to all four donors, non-shared ones had lower generation probabilities.

Between the trimmed V and J ends, which lost 6 bases and 5 bases, there was a span of 9 bases. The CDR3 loop spans 11 amino acids. CDR1 and CDR2 from the germline V gene are DFQATT and SNEGSKA (reference sequence). On this clone: Its antigen is unknown.

This clonotype was sampled from a man aged 18 to 29 in good health. The chain recombines TRBV20-1 with TRBJ2-3; D gene uncertain. The sequencing sample was made of memory CD4+ T cells sorted from blood. Subset given: CD45RA-negative fraction. The CDR3 sequence: CSALLGDTQYF. As DNA, the CDR3 is TGCAGTGCCCTCTTGGGAGATACGCAGTATTTT.